This is a list of T cell receptor beta chains from one sample in a study of blood T cell repertoires in COVID-19. The data were produced by immunoSEQ multiplex PCR, yet TCRdb's version contains in-frame clones alone and is incomplete. The sample records approximately 70,000 clones, more than 70% being singletons. The sequencing input was peripheral blood. The receptors come from an elderly woman with active or convalescent COVID-19. Both conserved end residues are part of each CDR3. D genes are given only for firm matches. Some rows mark clone size as missing; the rest say once, few, many or name a class of expanded clone.

CDR3nt: TGTGCCAGCAGCTTACTTGACAGGGGGCATGGCTACACCTTC; CDR3aa: CASSLLDRGHGYTF; j_gene: TRBJ1-2; abundance: -; d_gene: TRBD1; v_gene: TRBV7-8
CDR3nt: TGCAGCGTCCCAAGGCAGGCCTCCAGTGGCTACACCTTC; CDR3aa: CSVPRQASSGYTF; j_gene: TRBJ1-2; abundance: -; d_gene: -; v_gene: TRBV29-1
CDR3nt: TGTGCCAGCAGTCGACTAGCGGGGGCCAACACAGATACGCAGTATTTT; CDR3aa: CASSRLAGANTDTQYF; j_gene: TRBJ2-3; abundance: -; d_gene: TRBD2; v_gene: TRBV2
CDR3nt: TGTGCCACTTTTAGTGCAGATACGCAGTATTTT; CDR3aa: CATFSADTQYF; j_gene: TRBJ2-3; abundance: -; d_gene: -; v_gene: TRBV3-1/TRBV3-2
CDR3nt: TGTGCCAGCAGCCCGTCCGGAGCCTGGAATTCACCCCTCCACTTT; CDR3aa: CASSPSGAWNSPLHF; j_gene: TRBJ1-6; abundance: once; d_gene: -; v_gene: TRBV7-9
CDR3nt: TGTGCCAGCAGCTTGAGTAGAGCAACTAATGAAAAACTGTTTTTT; CDR3aa: CASSLSRATNEKLFF; j_gene: TRBJ1-4; abundance: few; d_gene: -; v_gene: TRBV5-4
CDR3nt: TGTGCCAGCAGTCGGGAGAGCGGGGAGCTGTTTTTT; CDR3aa: CASSRESGELFF; j_gene: TRBJ2-2; abundance: -; d_gene: -; v_gene: TRBV2
CDR3nt: TGTGCCAGCAGCTTGGACAGGAACACTGAAGCTTTCTTT; CDR3aa: CASSLDRNTEAFF; j_gene: TRBJ1-1; abundance: -; d_gene: -; v_gene: TRBV11-3
CDR3nt: TGTGCCAGCAGCTTCTCGGAGGGGGAGCAGTTCTTC; CDR3aa: CASSFSEGEQFF; j_gene: TRBJ2-1; abundance: once; d_gene: -; v_gene: TRBV7-3
CDR3nt: TGCGCCAGCAGTCAATCGAAGGGACAGGGTTTCCACTTT; CDR3aa: CASSQSKGQGFHF; j_gene: TRBJ1-6; abundance: -; d_gene: TRBD1; v_gene: TRBV23-1
CDR3nt: TGTGCCAGCAGCGGAGTCCGACAGGGGGCTTTAAGGAATCAGCCCCAGCATTTT; CDR3aa: CASSGVRQGALRNQPQHF; j_gene: TRBJ1-5; abundance: -; d_gene: TRBD1; v_gene: TRBV7-9
CDR3nt: TGTGCCTGGAGTGTAGGGCAGGGAACCGGGGAGCTGTTTTTT; CDR3aa: CAWSVGQGTGELFF; j_gene: TRBJ2-2; abundance: -; d_gene: -; v_gene: TRBV30
CDR3nt: TGTGCCAGCAGTTGGGACAGCTCCTACGAGCAGTACTTC; CDR3aa: CASSWDSSYEQYF; j_gene: TRBJ2-7; abundance: -; d_gene: TRBD1; v_gene: TRBV27